Each of the 27 T cell receptor beta chains below was sequenced from the same sample in a study of low-dose radiotherapy and immunotherapy resistance in tumors. As for time point: before trial treatment. TRAV- and TRBV-specific primers, spanning alpha and beta chains, primed first-strand cDNA. The TCRs were subjected to amplification over 20 PCR cycles employing a constant-region primer in conjunction with a V-primer adapter. In TCRdb, the reads were re-called with MiXCR into one record per CDR3 protein. The sample carries tens of thousands of distinct CDR3 sequences, 31% recorded once. Sequences were derived from PBMCs, sampled before treatment. These TCRs come from a female donor with ovarian cancer.

The rearrangement joins TRBV13 to TRBJ1-1, with D unresolved. The CDR3 has 14 residues. Germline CDR1 is PRHDT and CDR2 is FYEKMQ (reference sequence). V was shortened by 6 bases and J by 10 bases, with 21 bases between the two germline ends. CDR3 in DNA: TGTGCCAGCAGTGAAGCGCTTATTAGAGGGCCAGCTTTCTTT. Amino acids: CASSEALIRGPAFF.

This clonotype was observed once. It differs at one base from a far larger clone, so likely a read error. The V call is TRBV6-2 or TRBV6-3, the J call TRBJ1-4; D call uncertain. In germline, CDR1 is MNHEY, CDR2 SVGEGT. Trimming stripped 6 bases from V and 5 bases from J, with 16 bases between. CDR3 length: 15 amino acids. The CDR3, as DNA: TGTGCCAGCAGCCAAGGTCCGGCCAGAAATGAAAAACTGTTTTTT. This encodes CASSQGPARNEKLFF.

This clonotype was counted at least ten times. In DNA, the CDR3 is TGTGCCAGCAGCTTTCCGGGCCCAACTGGGACCCAGTACTTC. Amino acid sequence: CASSFPGPTGTQYF. The chain is built from TRBV5-6 and TRBJ2-5; no clear D gene. V lost 2 bases and J lost 7, with 15 bases in between. Germline V gene lookup returns CDR1 SGHDT and CDR2 YYEEEE. The CDR3 consists of 14 residues.

The table lists this clonotype with many counts. The CDR3 loop is CASSSAAYEQYF. The CDR3 DNA reads TGCGCCAGCAGCTCGGCGGCCTACGAGCAGTACTTC. The V and J genes are TRBV5-1 and TRBJ2-7; D not resolved. Germline V CDR1 and CDR2: SGHRS, YFSETQ. CDR3 size: 12 residues. V was trimmed by 3 bases and J by 2 bases, leaving 6 bases between them.

This chain joins TRBV11-1 and TRBJ2-1; D is possibly TRBD2 (5 bases). This CDR3 contains 12 residues. Trimming left V 7 bases short and J 7 bases short, with 11 bases between. Germline V gene sequence: CDR1 SGHAT, CDR2 FQDESV (reference sequence). CDR3 in amino acids: CASNPGRNEQFF. The CDR3 DNA reads TGTGCCAGCAATCCGGGGAGAAATGAGCAGTTCTTC.

As for this clonotype: A clone one base away is much larger, so this may be a read error. This chain links TRBV10-3 with TRBJ1-2, with 7 nucleotides matching TRBD1. The CDR3 has 16 amino acids. The germline gives CDR1 ENHRY, CDR2 SYGVKD. The CDR3 loop is CVSRLYTNRGLYGYTF. As DNA, the CDR3 is TGTGTCAGCAGGCTCTACACTAACAGGGGTCTCTATGGCTACACCTTC.

The rearrangement joins TRBV2 to TRBJ2-5, with D possibly being TRBD1 or TRBD2 (5 bases each). Trimming removed 7 bases at V and 5 bases at J, with 20 bases between. In germline, CDR1 is SNHLY, CDR2 FYNNEI. The CDR3 length is 15 residues. The CDR3 loop reads CASISRDQGSETQYF. CDR3 sequence (DNA): TGTGCCAGCATTTCCCGGGACCAAGGTTCGGAGACCCAGTACTTC.

This chain uses TRBV6-6 with TRBJ2-7; D is undetermined. V dropped 2 bases and J dropped 2 bases, with 10 bases sitting between them. Germline assignment: CDR1 MNHNY and CDR2 SVGAGI (reference sequence). CDR3 size: 14 residues. CDR3 DNA: TGTGCCAGCAGTTACGGAGCTGCAACCTACGAGCAGTACTTC. It codes for CASSYGAATYEQYF.

Points on this clonotype: The likely explanation is a read error, given a far larger clone one base away. V and J are TRBV4-2 and TRBJ2-5, with 7 bases aligning to TRBD2. CDR1 is LGHNA, CDR2 YNFKEQ, per germline. This CDR3 comprises 15 residues. Germline trimming cut 0 bases from V and 11 bases from J; bases unmatched to any gene: 12. In DNA, the CDR3 is TGTGCCAGCAGCCAAGATGGTCAGCGGGGCAATGAGCAGTACTTC. This encodes CASSQDGQRGNEQYF.

In its sample, this clonotype was seen many times. The chain joins TRBV12-3 or TRBV12-4 to TRBJ1-5, with TRBD1 matching 7 bases. Trimming cost V 6 bases and J 10 bases; bases outside gene matches: 24. This CDR3 is 18 amino acids long. As DNA, the CDR3 is TGTGCCAGCAGGGAAGGGGGAGGGGGTTTGGGACAGTACTCCCCCCAGCATTTT. It is translated as CASREGGGGLGQYSPQHF.

This clonotype was found many times. V gene TRBV28 combines with J gene TRBJ2-1, with 8 bases aligning to TRBD2. Germline assignment: CDR1 MDHEN and CDR2 SYDVKM. The CDR3 has 15 amino acids. Trimming at V came to 3 bases and at J to 6 bases, leaving 7 bases not matched to a gene. The CDR3 nucleotides read TGTGCCAGCAGTTTTGAAGCGGGGGTGCGCAATGAGCAGTTCTTC. This sequence encodes CASSFEAGVRNEQFF.

This clonotype was detected many times. V usage is TRBV11-3 and J usage is TRBJ2-5; no definite D call. CDR1 is SGHNT and CDR2 is YENEEA in the germline V gene. V lost 5 bases and J lost 5, with 9 bases in between. This CDR3 comprises 12 residues. CDR3 nucleotide sequence: TGTGCCAGCAGCCCTTATGGGGAGACCCAGTACTTC. Translating it yields CASSPYGETQYF.

This chain connects TRBV5-1 to TRBJ2-1, with D tentatively TRBD1 (7 bases). The CDR3 is 15 residues long. With 0 bases removed from V and 8 bases from J, the gap between germline ends came to 15 bases. Germline-derived CDR1 and CDR2 are SGHRS and YFSETQ. The CDR3 DNA is TGCGCCAGCAGCTTGGGTGGCGGAGGGGGCGATGAGCAGTTCTTC. Translated: CASSLGGGGGDEQFF. The whole variable domain, filled in from reference TRBV5-1 and TRBJ2-1, reads KAGVTQTPRYLIKTRGQQVTLSCSPISGHRSVSWYQQTPGQGLQFLFEYFSETQRNKGNFPGRFSGRQFSNSRSEMNVSTLELGDSALYLCASSLGGGGGDEQFFGPGTRLTVL.

At least ten counts were recorded for this clonotype. The chain uses TRBV10-3 and TRBJ1-6; D not resolved. The CDR3 covers 13 residues. Germline values: CDR1 ENHRY, CDR2 SYGVKD. The V gene lost 6 bases and the J gene lost 13 bases, with 16 bases spanning the gap. CDR3 sequence: CAIREPGMGPLHF. CDR3 in DNA: TGTGCCATCAGGGAACCGGGTATGGGGCCCCTCCACTTT.

This clonotype was seen once. The CDR3 bases are TGCAGTGCTAAAACCCCTTCCCCCTACGAGCAGTACTTC. Its protein is CSAKTPSPYEQYF. The chain links TRBV20-1 to TRBJ2-7, with unresolved D. Germline V CDR1 and CDR2: DFQATT, SNEGSKA (reference sequence). The CDR3 has 13 residues. The V end lost 4 bases, the J end lost 2 bases, and 12 bases lay between the germline ends.

The sample holds many counts of this clonotype. The genes are TRBV5-8 and TRBJ2-3, with D perhaps TRBD1 (6 bases). This CDR3 has 14 residues. CDR1 and CDR2 (germline): SGHTS, YDEGEE. Trimming shortened V by 4 bases and J by 5 bases, and 14 bases separated the two germline ends. The CDR3: CASSGRGYGDTQYF. CDR3 in DNA: TGTGCCAGCAGCGGAAGGGGGTATGGAGATACGCAGTATTTT.

This clonotype was picked up many times. This chain links TRBV19 with TRBJ2-1; 10 nucleotides match TRBD2. CDR3 length: 20 residues. V gave up 10 bases and J gave up 0 bases; unmatched junction bases: 21. CDR1 LNHDA and CDR2 SQIVND come from the germline V gene (reference sequence). The CDR3 spells CATDGAGLAGDPSSYNEQFF. Here the CDR3 DNA reads TGTGCCACCGATGGGGCGGGGCTAGCGGGAGACCCGAGCTCCTACAATGAGCAGTTCTTC.

This clonotype was picked up many times. The rearrangement uses TRBV9 and TRBJ2-3, with 12 bases matching TRBD2. This CDR3 comprises 14 residues. The V and J ends lost 4 bases and 6 bases, in that order; junction bases with no gene match: 3. CDR1 is SGDLS and CDR2 is YYNGEE in the germline V gene. The CDR3 nucleotides read TGTGCCAGCAGCAAGCTAGCGGGAGGGGATACGCAGTATTTT. Translated, it gives CASSKLAGGDTQYF.

There are many counts of this clonotype. The chain carries TRBV11-2 and TRBJ2-2, with 7 bases fitting TRBD2. Germline lookup yields CDR1 SGHAT and CDR2 FQNNGV. The CDR3 runs to 15 residues. V was clipped by 2 bases and J by 6 bases; unmatched bases: 6. The CDR3 region has the DNA TGTGCCAGCAGCTTACGCGGGAGTGGGCCCGGGGAGCTGTTTTTT. Translating gives CASSLRGSGPGELFF.

The V call is TRBV10-3, the J call TRBJ2-7, with D possibly being TRBD1 (5 bases). Germline V gene lookup returns CDR1 ENHRY and CDR2 SYGVKD. This CDR3 is 12 amino acids long. V was pared by 3 bases and J by 3 bases, with 6 bases between. The CDR3 here is CAISETGYEQYF. CDR3 in DNA: TGTGCCATCAGTGAAACAGGCTACGAGCAGTACTTC.

This clonotype was recorded at least ten times. The V call is TRBV11-2, the J call TRBJ2-5, with 9 bases identical to TRBD2. The V and J ends lost 1 base and 6 bases, in that order; junction bases with no gene match: 9. The V gene's germline CDR1 is SGHAT and CDR2 FQNNGV. CDR3 length equals 16 residues. The CDR3 DNA is TGTGCCAGCAGCTTAGTGCGGCGGGGGGGCCGAAAGACCCAGTACTTC. Residues: CASSLVRRGGRKTQYF. The whole variable domain, filled in from reference TRBV11-2 and TRBJ2-5, reads EAGVAQSPRYKIIEKRQSVAFWCNPISGHATLYWYQQILGQGPKLLIQFQNNGVVDDSQLPKDRFSAERLKGVDSTLKIQPAKLEDSAVYLCASSLVRRGGRKTQYFGPGTRLLVL.

V usage is TRBV3-1 and J usage is TRBJ2-3, with 7 bases lining up with TRBD2. Trimming removed 1 base from V and 2 bases from J; junction bases left unmatched: 9. The CDR3 extends over 17 amino acids. CDR1 is LGHDT, CDR2 YNNKEL, per germline (reference sequence). This chain's CDR3 is CASSQVGLAEYTDTQYF. As DNA, the CDR3 is TGTGCCAGCAGCCAAGTAGGTCTAGCGGAGTACACAGATACGCAGTATTTT.

This clonotype was seen many times. The chain couples TRBV29-1 to TRBJ1-2; D unresolved. V was shortened by 6 bases and J by 4 bases, with 12 bases between the two germline ends. This CDR3 spans 12 amino acids. Germline loops: CDR1 SQVTM, CDR2 ANQGSEA. The CDR3, as DNA: TGCAGCGTAGAACGGCAGCCCTATGGCTACACCTTC. Encoded protein: CSVERQPYGYTF.

The CDR3 reads CASSQDTIYEQYF. The CDR3 DNA follows: TGTGCCAGCAGCCAAGACACGATCTACGAGCAGTACTTC. V gene TRBV14 combines with J gene TRBJ2-7; the D is unclear. The CDR3 has 13 residues. The germline V gene has CDR1 SGHDN and CDR2 FVKESK. With 0 bases removed from V and 3 bases from J, the gap between germline ends came to 6 bases. Full variable domain (missing parts from reference TRBV14 and TRBJ2-7): EAGVTQFPSHSVIEKGQTVTLRCDPISGHDNLYWYRRVMGKEIKFLLHFVKESKQDESGMPNNRFLAERTGGTYSTLKVQPAELEDSGVYFCASSQDTIYEQYFGPGTRLTVT.

This clonotype was detected a few times. The chain has TRBV5-1 and TRBJ1-2; 7 bases agree with TRBD1. The germline V gene encodes CDR1 SGHRS and CDR2 YFSETQ. V dropped 0 bases and J dropped 4; count of bases not matched to a gene: 0. This CDR3 is built from 13 residues. The CDR3 sequence is CASSLAGGYGYTF. DNA of the CDR3: TGCGCCAGCAGCTTGGCAGGGGGCTATGGCTACACCTTC.

This rearrangement joins TRBV28 to TRBJ2-5, with 7 positions matching TRBD1. CDR1 MDHEN and CDR2 SYDVKM come from the germline V gene. The trim removed 5 bases at V and 2 bases at J, leaving 11 bases unmatched. The CDR3 covers 16 residues. CDR3 DNA sequence: TGTGCCAGCAGTCTTCAGACAGGGTGGGAGCAAGAGACCCAGTACTTC. Translating gives CASSLQTGWEQETQYF.

This clonotype was seen repeatedly, ten times or more. The chain carries TRBV13 and TRBJ2-4, with TRBD2 identical over 14 bases. This CDR3 comprises 16 residues. The V gene's germline CDR1 is PRHDT and CDR2 FYEKMQ (reference sequence). V gave up 5 bases and J gave up 8 bases; unmatched junction bases: 8. CDR3: CASSNGLAGGLDIQYF. CDR3 nucleotides: TGTGCCAGCAGCAACGGACTAGCGGGGGGATTAGACATTCAGTACTTC.